This record covers a single TCR beta chain. This clone was seen just once. Its antigen is unknown. Base qualities were left out, and no much larger clone turns up one base away. Genomic DNA was extracted from the FACS-sorted cells, and the TCRbeta chains were sequenced by the commercial immunoSEQ service. As for the original processing: Repertoire data were analyzed with ImmunoSEQ Analyzer software v3.0 and R v3.5.1. Only productive rearrangements were analyzed, as sequences containing stop codons or out-of-frame rearrangements were removed. The sequencing provider supplied the metrics for Simpson diversity, Shannon entropy, CDR3 length and nucleotide addition. Based on frequency, clonotypes were placed into dominant, sub-dominant, low or lowest abundance groups, and clonotypes under 0.1% were left out of most analyses. Any CDR3 amino acid clonotype present in at least two subjects at a cumulative frequency of at least 0.5% was labeled public. TCRdb retrieved this table from immuneACCESS and kept in-frame rearrangements only. Not all clones are present; in checked studies, unresolved V genes account for under half, and no reason is known for the remainder. The V and J calls and clone size are taken from that table; D and trimming were inferred from the DNA. This sample gives tens of thousands of clones in total; over 75% of them show up just once. In total, the top ten clones hold approximately 9.9% of the sample.

This entry belongs to a study of CD8 T cells in acute hepatitis C reinfection (dated by TCRdb to 2020 to 2022). With respect to the entire study: The TCRbeta repertoire of CD8+ T cells specific for the HCV NS3-1073 epitope was profiled during acute infection and after viral clearance. A few spontaneous resolvers contributed paired acute and follow-up samples.

This specimen's time point label, per the study, means: naive CD8 control sorted from an acute-time-point sample. Enrolled in the Montreal Hepatitis C Cohort (HEPCO) in Canada, the donors were people who inject drugs, and these donors were followed every 3 months. Acute primary HCV infection was defined as a positive HCV RNA or antibody test after a negative test within the previous 24 weeks. Cells were surface stained with CD3, CD8 and CD45RO antibodies, and an aqua fixable dye was used to exclude dead cells. The cohort comprised about 8 spontaneous resolvers, defined by HCV RNA clearance within 24 weeks. Once thawed from cryostorage, peripheral blood mononuclear cells underwent negative selection via the MACS CD8+ T cell Isolation Kit to obtain CD8+ T cells. A BD FACSAria II cell sorter was used to sort the cells. Broader findings and caveats from the paper: Chronically infected subjects had no follow-up repertoires because NS3-1073 specific cells were too rare to sort. Diversity in the NS3-1073 specific repertoires was high, and no significant differences in diversity emerged among acute resolver, follow-up resolver and acute chronic samples. It was rare for CDR3 sequences to be shared with other epitopes, and exact matching may have been limited by differing sequencing approaches. Only the TCRbeta chain was sequenced in bulk, so alphabeta pairing of public clonotypes could not be determined. Preferential use of the TRBV04 and TRBV06 gene families was observed in all groups, and this preferential usage was not explained by overrepresentation in the naive pool. Regardless of outcome, about a dozen public clonotypes were found, and one public clonotype used V04-02/J02-02.

V lost 4 bases and J lost 4 bases; the stretch between them is 13 bases long. The CDR3 numbers 14 residues from cysteine through phenylalanine. This entry keeps only the CDR3 DNA: 42 bases, framed from base 1. CDR1 and CDR2 are drawn from the germline V gene (reference sequence): MNHEY, SMNVEV. The sample consisted of naive CD8+ T cells from PBMCs. In the paper's terms, the cell subset or site label means: sorted total naive CD45RO-negative CD8+ T cells. The sequence derives from a woman aged 18 to 35 who spontaneously cleared hepatitis C infection. Recombination linked TRBV27 to TRBJ1-2, with TRBD1 tentatively as D gene (6 bases match). This receptor has the CDR3 CASSWGALGYGYTF. The nucleotide sequence is TGTGCCAGCAGTTGGGGGGCTCTGGGCTATGGCTACACCTTC.